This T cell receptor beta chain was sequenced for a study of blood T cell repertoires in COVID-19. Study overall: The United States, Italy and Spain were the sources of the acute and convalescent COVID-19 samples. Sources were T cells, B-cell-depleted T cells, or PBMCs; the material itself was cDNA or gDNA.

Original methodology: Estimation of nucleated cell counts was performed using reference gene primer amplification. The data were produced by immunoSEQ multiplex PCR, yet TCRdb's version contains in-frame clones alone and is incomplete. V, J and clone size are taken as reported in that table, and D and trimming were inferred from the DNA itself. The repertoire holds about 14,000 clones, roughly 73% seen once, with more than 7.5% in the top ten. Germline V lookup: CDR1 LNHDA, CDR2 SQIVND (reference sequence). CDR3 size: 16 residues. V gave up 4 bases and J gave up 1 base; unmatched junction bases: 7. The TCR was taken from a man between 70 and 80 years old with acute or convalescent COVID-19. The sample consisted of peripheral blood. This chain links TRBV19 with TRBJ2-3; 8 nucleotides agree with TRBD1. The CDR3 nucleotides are TGTGCCAGTAGTACCGGGACAGGTGGGGGCACAGATACGCAGTATTTT. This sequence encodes CASSTGTGGGTDTQYF.